One and the same sample provided the 25 T cell receptor beta chains below, sequenced in a study of blood T cell repertoires in COVID-19 (TCRdb year 2020). Library prep was done by the immunoSEQ multiplex PCR assay. TCRdb took over this immuneACCESS table, retaining in-frame rearrangements with V and J assigned. Such tables are incomplete; in checked studies, under half of the missing clones stem from an unresolved V gene, and the remainder is unexplained. The sample table records tens of thousands of clones; around 80% of these occur just once. Together, the top ten hold 4.5% to 7% of the sample. Sequenced input: peripheral blood. Receptors originate from a man between 60 and 75 years old with active or convalescent COVID-19.

The genes are TRBV4-2 and TRBJ2-1; 9 bases map to TRBD1. Per the germline V gene, CDR1 is LGHNA and CDR2 is YNFKEQ. The length of the CDR3 is 15 residues. The V segment lost 4 bases and the J segment 5 bases; nucleotides outside the gene matches: 6. CDR3 residues: CASSRDRGVDNEQFF. DNA of the CDR3: TGTGCCAGCAGCCGCGACAGGGGGGTGGACAATGAGCAGTTCTTC.

The chain is built from TRBV18 and TRBJ2-7, with D perhaps TRBD2 (6 bases). The length of the CDR3 is 14 residues. Looked up from germline, CDR1 is KGHSH and CDR2 is LQKENI. The V gene lost 3 bases and the J gene lost 3 bases, with 12 bases spanning the gap. DNA of the CDR3: TGTGCCAGCTCACCCCAGCCGGGAGTCTACGAGCAGTACTTC. Its protein is CASSPQPGVYEQYF.

This clone came up a few times. The J gene is TRBJ2-1, the V gene TRBV19; possibly TRBD2 for D (7 bases). The length of the CDR3 is 15 residues. V was trimmed by 3 bases and J by 4 bases, leaving 13 bases between them. In germline, CDR1 is LNHDA, CDR2 SQIVND (reference sequence). CDR3 sequence: CASSIGGDTYNEQFF. CDR3 DNA sequence: TGTGCCAGTAGTATTGGGGGGGACACATACAATGAGCAGTTCTTC.

This chain uses TRBV21-1 with TRBJ2-7; TRBD2 is taken as the D call from the table, unchecked against the DNA. TRBV21-1 is a listed pseudogene. The length of the CDR3 is 16 residues. CDR3 in amino acids: CASSKEESGFPYEQYF. The CDR3 DNA is TGTGCCAGCAGCAAAGAGGAGTCGGGTTTCCCCTACGAGCAGTACTTC.

The J gene is TRBJ2-1, the V gene TRBV7-3, with 9 bases fitting TRBD1. V lost 5 bases, J lost 9 bases, and 5 bases stayed unmatched. CDR1 SGHTA and CDR2 FQGTGA come from the germline V gene. The CDR3 has 13 residues. The CDR3 loop reads CASSPATGGEQFF. In nucleotides, the CDR3 is TGTGCCAGCAGCCCAGCGACAGGGGGTGAGCAGTTCTTC. Together with reference TRBV7-3 and TRBJ2-1, the CDR3 gives the full variable domain: GAGVSQTPSNKVTEKGKYVELRCDPISGHTALYWYRQSLGQGPEFLIYFQGTGAADDSGLPNDRFFAVRPEGSVSTLKIQRTERGDSAVYLCASSPATGGEQFFGPGTRLTVL.

This clone was detected only once. V is TRBV6-5 and J is TRBJ1-1; D gene unclear. CDR3 size: 13 residues. Germline V gene data show CDR1 as MNHEY and CDR2 as SVGAGI. V shed 4 bases and J shed 0 bases, with 6 bases lying between them. As DNA, the CDR3 is TGTGCCAGCAGTTCGCAGGTGAACACTGAAGCTTTCTTT. Encoded protein: CASSSQVNTEAFF.

The CDR3 reads CASSPKGRLAATYEQYF. The CDR3 coding sequence is TGTGCCAGCAGCCCCAAGGGGAGACTAGCGGCAACCTACGAGCAGTACTTC. This chain links TRBV3-1 (or the pseudogene TRBV3-2) with TRBJ2-7; 9 bases align to TRBD2. CDR1 is LGHDT, CDR2 YNNKEL, per germline (reference sequence). This CDR3 has 17 amino acids. V was pared by 4 bases and J by 2 bases, with 12 bases of the junction left unmatched.

This chain connects TRBV5-8 to TRBJ2-7; D ambiguous. The V end was cut by 4 bases, the J end by 10 bases, with 12 bases between. Looked up from germline, CDR1 is SGHTS and CDR2 is YDEGEE. The CDR3 runs to 11 residues. This CDR3 is CASSRVSEQYF. For the CDR3, the DNA is TGTGCCAGCAGCCGGGTGTCGGAACAGTACTTC.

The CDR3 is CASAHGQEHTGELFF. The DNA for the CDR3 is TGTGCCAGCGCTCATGGACAGGAGCACACCGGGGAGCTGTTTTTT. V and J are TRBV9 and TRBJ2-2; TRBD1 matches at 7 bases. The CDR3 has 15 amino acids. J was trimmed by 3 bases and V by 7 bases; bases with no gene match: 9. Looked up from germline, CDR1 is SGDLS and CDR2 is YYNGEE.

This sequence joins TRBV11-3 and TRBJ2-3; D unclear. Deletions cut 0 bases from V and 3 bases from J, with 4 bases between. In germline, CDR1 is SGHNT, CDR2 YENEEA. The CDR3 is 13 amino acids. CDR3 sequence: CASSLDQTDTQYF. In DNA, the CDR3 is TGTGCCAGCAGCTTAGACCAAACAGATACGCAGTATTTT.

This clone showed up just a few times. The genes are TRBV21-1 and TRBJ2-1; TRBD1 is the table's D call and was not checked against the DNA. TRBV21-1 corresponds to a pseudogene. CDR3 size: 11 residues. The CDR3 region has the DNA TGTGCCAGCAGCAAAGAACAGGGCCCGTTCTTC. It encodes CASSKEQGPFF.

The gene calls are TRBV11-3 and TRBJ2-1, with 10 bases identical to TRBD1. The CDR3 length is 14 residues. V lost 5 bases and J lost 8; bases outside the gene matches: 6. Germline V gene data show CDR1 as SGHNT and CDR2 as YENEEA. The DNA of the CDR3 is TGTGCCAGCAGCCGGGGACAGGGGTCCCATGAGCAGTTCTTC. Protein: CASSRGQGSHEQFF.

The CDR3 DNA is TGTGCCAGCAGTGTGGGCCCACCAACGCAGTATTTT. This codes for CASSVGPPTQYF. This chain links TRBV2 with TRBJ2-3; D is unresolved. Per the germline V gene, CDR1 is SNHLY and CDR2 is FYNNEI. V lost 4 bases and J lost 9, with 11 bases in between. This CDR3 is 12 amino acids long.

This rearrangement joins TRBV5-1 to TRBJ1-1; 8 nucleotides match TRBD1. V was clipped by 4 bases and J by 4 bases; unmatched bases: 6. From germline, CDR1 is SGHRS and CDR2 YFSETQ. CDR3 length: 14 amino acids. The CDR3 sequence: CASSPGQGFTEAFF. CDR3 nucleotide sequence: TGCGCCAGCAGCCCTGGACAGGGATTCACTGAAGCTTTCTTT.

The chain joins TRBV19 to TRBJ1-1; 8 bases are shared with TRBD1. J lost 10 bases, V lost 4 bases, and 8 bases had no gene match. The length of the CDR3 is 13 residues. Germline CDR1 reads LNHDA; CDR2 reads SQIVND (reference sequence). CDR3 DNA: TGTGCCAGTAGTACCCTCAAGACAGGGGCAGCTTTCTTT. Its protein product is CASSTLKTGAAFF.

The gene calls are TRBV14 and TRBJ1-2, with 7 nucleotides matching TRBD1. V lost 1 base and J lost 3; bases outside the gene matches: 5. Germline CDR1 reads SGHDN; CDR2 reads FVKESK. The length of the CDR3 is 15 residues. The CDR3 loop is CASSQVTGPYYGYTF. CDR3 DNA sequence: TGTGCCAGCAGCCAAGTGACAGGGCCTTACTATGGCTACACCTTC.

The gene calls are TRBV9 and TRBJ1-5; TRBD1 matches 8 bases. Germline CDR1 is SGDLS and CDR2 is YYNGEE. Trimming took 3 bases from V and 0 from J; bases not matched to a gene: 2. There are 15 residues in the CDR3. CDR3 in amino acids: CASSGTGNSNQPQHF. DNA for the CDR3: TGTGCCAGCAGCGGGACAGGGAATAGCAATCAGCCCCAGCATTTT. The whole variable domain, filled in from reference TRBV9 and TRBJ1-5, reads DSGVTQTPKHLITATGQRVTLRCSPRSGDLSVYWYQQSLDQGLQFLIQYYNGEERAKGNILERFSAQQFPDLHSELNLSSLELGDSALYFCASSGTGNSNQPQHFGDGTRLSIL.

The gene calls are TRBV18 and TRBJ1-1, with D perhaps TRBD1 (5 bases). V lost 2 bases, J lost 3 bases, and 13 bases lay in between. This CDR3 region has 15 residues. Looked up from germline, CDR1 is KGHSH and CDR2 is LQKENI. The CDR3 loop reads CASSPGFIRDTEAFF. DNA for the CDR3: TGTGCCAGCTCACCAGGATTTATCAGGGACACTGAAGCTTTCTTT. The entire variable domain, with the rest obtained from reference TRBV18 and TRBJ1-1, is as follows: NAGVMQNPRHLVRRRGQEARLRCSPMKGHSHVYWYRQLPEEGLKFMVYLQKENIIDESGMPKERFSAEFPKEGPSILRIQQVVRGDSAAYFCASSPGFIRDTEAFFGQGTRLTVV.

This chain uses TRBV11-2 with TRBJ2-1, with a possible D match to TRBD2 (6 bases). Germline lookup yields CDR1 SGHAT and CDR2 FQNNGV. V was shortened by 8 bases and J by 2 bases, with 10 bases between the two germline ends. The CDR3 extends over 13 amino acids. This CDR3 is CASEEGTYNEQFF. DNA of the CDR3: TGTGCCAGCGAGGAGGGAACCTACAATGAGCAGTTCTTC.

V is TRBV3-1 (or the pseudogene TRBV3-2) and J is TRBJ1-5, with 12 bases identical to TRBD1. The ends lost 1 base at V and 7 bases at J; junction bases unmatched: 5. The V gene's germline CDR1 is LGHDT and CDR2 YNNKEL (reference sequence). This CDR3 is built from 16 residues. The CDR3 here is CASSQAGTGGSQPQHF. In DNA, the CDR3 is TGTGCCAGCAGCCAAGCCGGGACAGGGGGCAGCCAGCCCCAGCATTTT.

The chain carries TRBV4-3 and TRBJ2-1; the D gene is possibly TRBD1 (6 bases). The CDR3 is made up of 16 amino acids. V was cut by 5 bases and J by 7 bases, with 21 bases left in between. Germline values: CDR1 LGHNA, CDR2 YSLEER. The CDR3 sequence: CASSGPSGGLRNEQFF. In DNA form, the CDR3 reads TGCGCCAGCAGCGGCCCTTCTGGGGGCCTGAGAAATGAGCAGTTCTTC.

The chain couples TRBV12-5 to TRBJ2-5; no firm D call. Germline CDR1 and CDR2: LGHNT and FRNRAP. The CDR3 length is 13 residues. Trimming took 2 bases from V and 5 from J, leaving 9 bases between them. CDR3 nucleotides: TGTGCTAGTGGTTTGTCCCTGGCCGAGACCCAGTACTTC. It is translated as CASGLSLAETQYF.

This clone appeared a single time. The rearrangement uses TRBV3-1 (or the pseudogene TRBV3-2) and TRBJ1-1, with D possibly matching TRBD1 (6 bases). The ends were cut back, 1 base at V and 1 base at J, with 13 bases in the middle. Germline V gives CDR1 LGHDT, CDR2 YNNKEL (reference sequence). CDR3 size: 16 residues. CDR3 sequence (DNA): TGTGCCAGCAGCCAAGGTCCGGACAGACAGAACACTGAAGCTTTCTTT. Its protein is CASSQGPDRQNTEAFF.

A single count supports this clone. The chain uses TRBV11-2 and TRBJ1-1, with 11 bases lining up with TRBD1. The CDR3 runs 15 residues. J was trimmed by 11 bases and V by 5 bases; bases with no gene match: 13. The germline V gene has CDR1 SGHAT and CDR2 FQNNGV. The CDR3 here is CASSIWDRGTGGAFF. The CDR3 nucleotides read TGTGCCAGCAGCATATGGGACAGGGGGACTGGTGGGGCTTTCTTT.

The chain has TRBV1 and TRBJ2-1; the table's D call of TRBD2 was not tested on the DNA. TRBV1 is described as a pseudogene. The CDR3 runs 14 residues. CDR3 residues: CTSSPLAGPNEQFF. The CDR3 DNA reads TGCACCAGCAGCCCACTAGCGGGGCCCAATGAGCAGTTCTTC.